This section outlines one TCR beta chain sequence together with its context. Its target antigen remains unknown. The sample holds no much larger clone one base away, and base qualities are not on file. The sample is drawn from a study of T cell responses to AZD1222 COVID-19 vaccine (dated by TCRdb to the early 2020s). Broadly, across the study: AZD1222 recipients with second doses at about 4 weeks or about 12 weeks were pooled, because spike-specific TCR depth and breadth did not differ between schedules. Enrollment into the trials was organized by age into subgroups of 18-55, 56-69 and 70-plus years, and those subgroups contained approximately 150, 30 and 60 TCR-sequenced participants, respectively. A total of approximately 230 trial participants underwent TCR sequencing, of whom approximately 210 received two doses of AZD1222 and some 26 received two doses of the MenACWY control vaccine.

The CDR3 regions of human TCRbeta chains were subjected to immunosequencing. Per the original workflow: Repertoire TCRs were checked for matches against a reference library of SARS-CoV-2-specific TCRs that had been generated using the MIRA antigen-specificity platform. Breadth meant the fraction of unique TCRs that were SARS-CoV-2-associated, whereas depth meant the fraction of total T cells that were SARS-CoV-2-associated. Each spike-specific TCR was assigned to its reactive spike region and to a CD4 or CD8 class using the MIRA data. Log10-transformed breadth and depth values were compared by one-way ANOVA with Sidak's multiple comparisons tests. This is the immuneACCESS table as TCRdb keeps it, with only in-frame sequences that have V and J called. A part of the clones is gone; compared with another copy, unresolved V genes explain less than half, and the rest is unexplained. From that table come the V and J calls and clone size; the DNA was used to work out D and trimming. The sample records over 100,000 clones, around 89% of which are singletons. Of the sample, 3.5% to 4.5% falls within the top ten clones.

Trimming at the junction amounts to 4 bases on V and 0 bases on J, and the germline ends lie 10 bases apart. For CDR1 and CDR2, the germline V gene lists SGHRS and YFSETQ. From the cysteine up to the phenylalanine, the CDR3 has a length of 14 residues. Left in the record is the CDR3 DNA by itself, 42 bases read in frame from the first base. On the study overall, not on this receptor specifically: Vaccine-associated CD4 TCRs spanned the whole spike protein, with dominant responses in regions 160-218 and 743-854. Conclusions about previously exposed vaccinees are limited, since just 5 to 7 AZD1222 recipients were seropositive for SARS-CoV-2 at baseline. After two AZD1222 doses, both the breadth and the depth of spike-specific TCRs were significantly higher than at day 0 and than in MenACWY recipients. In the small 56-69-year group, the increase in depth fell short of significance, most likely because of low power. Reportedly, close to half of the unique spike-specific TCRs recognized epitopes lying outside the regions that are mutated in the B.1.351 and B.1.1.7 variants. Because no samples from the day 14 peak response were available, repertoires could be characterized only after the peak T cell response. Participants were mostly white British, with more females than males. The authors suggested clonal diversity may have been underestimated.

The time point label on this specimen signifies: baseline before first vaccination. The vaccinee samples were drawn from two UK trials, COV001 and COV002, one of which was a single-blind randomized controlled phase 2/3 trial testing AZD1222 (ChAdOx1 nCoV-19) in healthy adults. For TCRbeta chain sequencing, PBMC samples from trial participants were taken at day 0 and at day 28 after the second dose. The receptor was derived from an adult in good health. The V and J segments used are TRBV5-1 and TRBJ1-1, with an unclear D gene assignment. This specimen was peripheral blood, taken on day 0 of AZD1222 vaccination. The base sequence is TGCGCCAGCAGCACGGACGGACTGAACACTGAAGCTTTCTTT. Its protein reads: CASSTDGLNTEAFF.